This TCR beta chain was documented in a study of response to subunit inactivated influenza vaccine. Germline V gives CDR1 DFQATT, CDR2 SNEGSKA (reference sequence). The CDR3 covers 16 residues. V dropped 3 bases and J dropped 6 bases, with 22 bases sitting between them. TCRdb analysed the RT-PCR reads with MiXCR anew, one entry per CDR3 protein. The data show hundreds of thousands of distinct CDR3 sequences, 15% to 20% seen once. The specimen was CD4+ T cells sorted from PBMCs, collected about 23 months after vaccination. This chain joins TRBV20-1 and TRBJ2-3; D might be TRBD2 (5 bases). The TCR comes from a man between 45 and 75 years old who received an inactivated influenza vaccine. The CDR3 sequence is CSASPQSGLAWDTQYF. In DNA, the CDR3 is TGCAGTGCTAGCCCCCAAAGTGGGCTAGCCTGGGATACGCAGTATTTT.